The 32 T cell receptor beta chains given below trace back to one sample, sequenced in a study of OX40 agonist ivuxolimab in advanced cancers. Repertoires were generated with immunoSEQ multiplex PCR, while TCRdb's copy carries only in-frame clones and drops some. The sample consists of 80,000 or so clones, roughly nine tenths of them appearing once. The sample in question was CD4+ or CD8+ T cells sorted from blood, obtained in a trial of the OX40 agonist ivuxolimab. These receptors originate from an adult with an advanced solid tumor such as melanoma, head and neck, liver or kidney cancer.

The rearrangement links TRBV27 to TRBJ2-3, with D possibly TRBD1 on 6 matching bases. Per the germline V gene, CDR1 is MNHEY and CDR2 is SMNVEV (reference sequence). This CDR3 is 14 amino acids long. V was trimmed by 7 bases and J by 1 base, leaving 12 bases between them. CDR3 protein: CASTRGRGTDTQYF. CDR3 in DNA: TGTGCCAGCACCAGGGGCCGCGGCACAGATACGCAGTATTTT.

The gene calls are TRBV11-3 and TRBJ2-3; perhaps TRBD2 as D (7 bases). Deletions cut 3 bases from V and 5 bases from J, with 15 bases between. Germline CDR1 SGHNT, CDR2 YENEEA. This CDR3 contains 15 residues. CDR3 nucleotides: TGTGCCAGCAGCTTTGGAGGGGGGGCCAGAGATACGCAGTATTTT. Amino acid sequence: CASSFGGGARDTQYF.

V and J are TRBV5-8 and TRBJ1-5, with D tentatively TRBD1 (5 bases). The CDR3 has 15 residues. Trimming pared 6 bases from V and 1 base from J, leaving 14 bases between. In germline, CDR1 is SGHTS, CDR2 YDEGEE. CDR3 sequence: CASTRDKGSNQPQHF. In nucleotides, the CDR3 is TGTGCCAGCACCAGGGATAAAGGGAGCAATCAGCCCCAGCATTTT.

The chain uses TRBV5-4 and TRBJ2-5; tentative D call: TRBD1 (5 bases). Germline CDR1 is SGHNT and CDR2 is YYREEE (reference sequence). The V end was cut by 4 bases, the J end by 5 bases, with 12 bases between. This CDR3 spans 13 amino acids. The CDR3 DNA sequence: TGTGCCAGCAGCACCTGGGGCAGGGAGACCCAGTACTTC. As protein: CASSTWGRETQYF.

This sequence joins TRBV30 and TRBJ1-4; 8 bases line up with TRBD1. Per the germline V gene, CDR1 is GTSNPN and CDR2 is SVGIG (reference sequence). The CDR3 contains 15 residues. Trimming at V came to 1 base and at J to 8 bases, leaving 9 bases not matched to a gene. The DNA of the CDR3 is TGTGCCTGGAGTGCTTGGGGGACAGGCCCCGAAAAACTGTTTTTT. Its protein product is CAWSAWGTGPEKLFF.

This clone was recorded once. The chain carries TRBV6-1 and TRBJ1-3, with a weak D call TRBD1 (6 bases). The CDR3 has 14 amino acids. The V gene lost 10 bases and the J gene lost 0 bases, with 13 bases spanning the gap. Germline V gene data show CDR1 as MNHNS and CDR2 as SASEGT. The CDR3 sequence: CATEVGASGNTIYF. The CDR3 region has the DNA TGTGCCACCGAAGTGGGGGCCTCTGGAAACACCATATATTTT.

The J gene is TRBJ1-4, the V gene TRBV4-2; D unresolved. V lost 0 bases to trimming and J lost 7 bases, with 9 bases between them. The CDR3 contains 14 residues. Germline CDR1 and CDR2: LGHNA and YNFKEQ. In DNA, the CDR3 is TGTGCCAGCAGCCAAGAGTCTTGGGGTGAAAAACTGTTTTTT. It yields the protein CASSQESWGEKLFF.

The chain recombines TRBV6-1 with TRBJ1-5; 8 bases fit TRBD1. Looked up from germline, CDR1 is MNHNS and CDR2 is SASEGT. V was pared by 4 bases and J by 2 bases, with 1 base of the junction left unmatched. The CDR3 contains 14 residues. The DNA of the CDR3 is TGTGCCAGCAGTGGGGGACAGGGCAATCAGCCCCAGCATTTT. Translated, it gives CASSGGQGNQPQHF.

This rearrangement joins TRBV7-9 to TRBJ2-3; tentatively, D is TRBD2 (6 bases). From germline, CDR1 is SEHNR and CDR2 FQNEAQ (reference sequence). Trimming took 2 bases from V and 5 from J, leaving 17 bases between them. The CDR3 spans 16 residues. CDR3 sequence reads: CASSLPTGVLEDTQYF. In DNA, the CDR3 is TGTGCCAGCAGCTTACCGACGGGAGTTTTAGAAGATACGCAGTATTTT.

This rearrangement joins TRBV19 to TRBJ2-1; 11 bases align to TRBD2. The V gene's germline CDR1 is LNHDA and CDR2 SQIVND (reference sequence). The CDR3 length is 18 residues. The V and J ends lost 5 bases and 6 bases, in that order; junction bases with no gene match: 15. The CDR3 sequence: CASSDELAGVVKINEQFF. CDR3 coding DNA: TGTGCCAGTAGTGATGAACTAGCGGGGGTCGTCAAGATCAATGAGCAGTTCTTC.

This clone was observed a single time. The chain carries TRBV30 and TRBJ1-6; D is ambiguous. This CDR3 spans 15 amino acids. Trimming shortened V by 4 bases and J by 5 bases, and 15 bases separated the two germline ends. Germline V gene lookup returns CDR1 GTSNPN and CDR2 SVGIG (reference sequence). CDR3: CAWNRSPINNSPLHF. The CDR3 DNA sequence: TGTGCCTGGAATCGTTCGCCCATTAATAATTCACCCCTCCACTTT.

A remark on this clone: The sample carries other DNA sequences with the same CDR3. J is TRBJ1-4 and V is TRBV30, with unresolved D. V gave up 3 bases and J gave up 13 bases, with 18 bases separating them. Germline CDR1 GTSNPN, CDR2 SVGIG (reference sequence). This CDR3 contains 13 residues. The CDR3 here is CAWSPGPTLTLFF. The DNA for the CDR3 is TGTGCCTGGAGCCCAGGACCGACACTAACACTGTTTTTT.

The chain employs TRBV27 and TRBJ2-3; 8 bases match TRBD1. The CDR3 runs 15 residues. Germline V gene data show CDR1 as MNHEY and CDR2 as SMNVEV (reference sequence). V lost 3 bases, J lost 2 bases, and 4 bases stayed unmatched. The CDR3 bases are TGTGCCAGCAGTTTCGCAGGGGGCCTCACAGATACGCAGTATTTT. Encoded protein: CASSFAGGLTDTQYF.

The chain carries TRBV5-1 and TRBJ2-1; 10 bases are shared with TRBD2. Germline-derived CDR1 and CDR2 are SGHRS and YFSETQ. The CDR3 extends over 15 amino acids. Trimming took 0 bases from V and 8 from J; bases not matched to a gene: 5. CDR3 DNA: TGCGCCAGCAGCTTGGAGCTACTAGCGGGATATGAGCAGTTCTTC. Protein sequence: CASSLELLAGYEQFF.

The gene calls are TRBV5-1 and TRBJ1-2; TRBD1 matches 8 bases. The V gene end was trimmed by 4 bases and the J gene end by 4 bases; junction bases not matched to a gene: 12. CDR1 and CDR2 from the germline V gene are SGHRS and YFSETQ. The CDR3 loop spans 16 amino acids. CDR3 region: CASSQNRDRLIYGYTF. CDR3 coding DNA: TGCGCCAGCAGCCAAAACCGGGACAGGCTCATCTATGGCTACACCTTC.

V is TRBV30 and J is TRBJ1-6; D might be TRBD1 (5 bases). Germline lookup yields CDR1 GTSNPN and CDR2 SVGIG (reference sequence). V was clipped by 5 bases and J by 10 bases, with 15 bases between them. The CDR3 spans 13 residues. Here the CDR3 reads CAWGTYAGSPLHF. CDR3 nucleotides: TGTGCCTGGGGGACCTACGCGGGGTCACCCCTCCACTTT.

The chain combines TRBV6-1 with TRBJ1-1, with TRBD1 identical over 11 bases. V was pared by 5 bases and J by 3 bases, with 5 bases of the junction left unmatched. CDR1 is MNHNS and CDR2 is SASEGT in the germline V gene. CDR3 length: 15 amino acids. CDR3 residues: CASSSLGQGDTEAFF. The CDR3 region has the DNA TGTGCCAGCAGTTCTCTGGGACAGGGGGACACTGAAGCTTTCTTT.

V and J are TRBV5-6 and TRBJ1-6, with 7 bases that match TRBD1. Germline V lookup: CDR1 SGHDT, CDR2 YYEEEE. With V trimmed by 2 bases and J by 3 bases, 2 bases remained unmatched. The CDR3 sequence is 15 residues long. The CDR3 spells CASSFSGGYNSPLHF. The DNA for the CDR3 is TGTGCCAGCAGCTTTTCAGGGGGCTATAATTCACCCCTCCACTTT.

This clone was picked up one time. V gene TRBV2 combines with J gene TRBJ2-1; 10 nucleotides match TRBD2. Germline loops: CDR1 SNHLY, CDR2 FYNNEI. Trimming at V came to 4 bases and at J to 12 bases, leaving 6 bases not matched to a gene. The CDR3 has 13 amino acids. The DNA for the CDR3 is TGTGCCAGCAGTGCCCAGCGGGGGGGATCGCAGTTCTTC. This sequence encodes CASSAQRGGSQFF.

This clone was detected only a few times. The rearrangement links TRBV14 to TRBJ2-3; D remains unclear. This CDR3 is built from 12 residues. Trimming removed 0 bases from V and 7 bases from J, with 5 bases in between. The germline V gene encodes CDR1 SGHDN and CDR2 FVKESK. In DNA form, the CDR3 reads TGTGCCAGCAGCCAAGAAGCTCATACGCAGTATTTT. It yields the protein CASSQEAHTQYF.

V is TRBV28 and J is TRBJ2-3; 9 bases agree with TRBD1. CDR3 length equals 18 residues. Germline V CDR1 and CDR2: MDHEN, SYDVKM. After removal of 2 bases from V and 4 bases from J, the junction contained 13 bases not matched to a gene. The CDR3 region has the DNA TGTGCCAGCAGTTTAGACGGTTTGGGGACAGGGAGGTCAGATACGCAGTATTTT. This gives the protein CASSLDGLGTGRSDTQYF.

This clone was seen just once. The chain recombines TRBV28 with TRBJ2-2, with no clear D. Germline-derived CDR1 and CDR2 are MDHEN and SYDVKM. The CDR3 runs to 13 residues. Trimming shortened V by 2 bases and J by 6 bases, and 7 bases separated the two germline ends. In DNA form, the CDR3 reads TGTGCCAGCAGTTTACCCGGCCCCGGGGAGCTGTTTTTT. Protein product: CASSLPGPGELFF.

The chain links TRBV2 to TRBJ1-5; D not resolved. V was pared by 5 bases and J by 0 bases, with 11 bases between. Germline V gene sequence: CDR1 SNHLY, CDR2 FYNNEI. The CDR3 contains 15 residues. In DNA form, the CDR3 reads TGTGCCAGCAGTTTTCGACCCGGTAGCAATCAGCCCCAGCATTTT. Amino acid sequence: CASSFRPGSNQPQHF.

V gene TRBV6-1 combines with J gene TRBJ1-2, with TRBD1 as a possible D gene (6 bases). CDR1 is MNHNS, CDR2 SASEGT, per germline. This CDR3 is built from 15 residues. V lost 1 base and J 5 bases, leaving 14 bases between the germline ends. This CDR3 reads CASSEGLGRGYGYTF. As DNA, the CDR3 is TGTGCCAGCAGTGAAGGTCTAGGCAGGGGATATGGCTACACCTTC.

The chain couples TRBV2 to TRBJ2-1; D is ambiguous. The germline CDR1 and CDR2 sequences are SNHLY and FYNNEI. CDR3 size: 15 residues. V was shortened by 2 bases and J by 0 bases, with 8 bases between the two germline ends. The CDR3 DNA follows: TGTGCCAGCAGTGAAAGCCCGAGCTCCTACAATGAGCAGTTCTTC. This translates into CASSESPSSYNEQFF.

This clone was seen just once. The chain's CDR3 is CASSTQDSIRNEQFF. The CDR3 DNA sequence: TGTGCCAGCAGTACCCAGGACAGTATCAGGAATGAGCAGTTCTTC. The chain recombines TRBV6-5 with TRBJ2-1; a possible D gene is TRBD1 (6 bases). Per germline, CDR1 MNHEY and CDR2 SVGAGI. The germline V and J ends were trimmed by 5 bases and 7 bases, with 18 bases remaining between them. CDR3 length equals 15 residues.

The V call is TRBV4-2, the J call TRBJ1-3; 7 nucleotides agree with TRBD1. Germline loops: CDR1 LGHNA, CDR2 YNFKEQ. There are 17 residues in the CDR3. With 0 bases clipped from V and 2 bases from J, the junction kept 7 bases outside the gene matches. Written as DNA, the CDR3 is TGTGCCAGCAGCCAAGAAGGTGGAGGGACAGCTGGAAACACCATATATTTT. Its translation is CASSQEGGGTAGNTIYF.

The chain combines TRBV4-1 with TRBJ1-3; no clear D. This CDR3 has 17 residues. The ends were cut back, 0 bases at V and 1 base at J, with 13 bases in the middle. The germline CDR1 and CDR2 sequences are MGHRA and YSYEKL. The CDR3, as DNA: TGCGCCAGCAGCCAAGATCAAGGCACGAGATCTGGAAACACCATATATTTT. Translated, it gives CASSQDQGTRSGNTIYF.

The genes are TRBV6-1 and TRBJ2-1, with 7 positions matching TRBD1. Trimming cost V 5 bases and J 3 bases; bases outside gene matches: 7. The V gene's germline CDR1 is MNHNS and CDR2 SASEGT. CDR3 length: 15 residues. CDR3 region: CASSPRQGSYNEQFF. In DNA, the CDR3 is TGTGCCAGCAGTCCGAGACAGGGCAGCTACAATGAGCAGTTCTTC.

This clone was found once. The chain uses TRBV7-7 and TRBJ2-1; TRBD1 might be the D (6 bases). This CDR3 region has 14 residues. Germline CDR1 and CDR2: SSHAT and FNYEAQ (reference sequence). The V end lost 3 bases, the J end lost 5 bases, and 11 bases lay between the germline ends. For the CDR3, the DNA is TGTGCCAGCAGCTTCCAGACAGGCGACAATGAGCAGTTCTTC. Its translation: CASSFQTGDNEQFF.

The chain employs TRBV29-1 and TRBJ2-5; the D call may be TRBD1 or TRBD2 (5 bases each). This CDR3 has 12 residues. Trimming took off 5 bases at V and 3 bases at J, with 10 bases between the two ends. The germline CDR1 and CDR2 sequences are SQVTM and ANQGSEA. The CDR3 spells CSVLWGKETQYF. The CDR3, as DNA: TGCAGCGTTCTTTGGGGGAAAGAGACCCAGTACTTC.

The chain couples TRBV10-3 to TRBJ1-1; the D gene is possibly TRBD1 (6 bases). Trimming cost V 2 bases and J 0 bases, with 13 bases left between them. The CDR3 covers 16 residues. Per germline, CDR1 ENHRY and CDR2 SYGVKD. The CDR3 DNA sequence: TGTGCCATCAGTGAGGGAAAAGGACAGCTGAACACTGAAGCTTTCTTT. It encodes CAISEGKGQLNTEAFF.